The TCR beta chain under discussion was sequenced for a study of cytotoxic CD8 clonotypes in ibrutinib-treated CLL. Study-wide background: Response material was collected after a median approximately 11 months of treatment, range 6 to 36. Averaging across samples gave approximately 260,000 productive templates and tens of thousands of productive rearrangements.

Depths of 1 in 200,000 to 1 in 1 million T cells were the sequencing target. Clones were read by immunoSEQ multiplex PCR, and TCRdb kept only the in-frame ones, dropping some. The top ten hold about 32% of the sample, which has some 93,000 clones, more than 75% seen once. CDR1 is GTSNPN, CDR2 SVGIG, per germline (reference sequence). CDR3 length: 15 residues. With 2 bases removed from V and 4 bases from J, the gap between germline ends came to 15 bases. The sample consisted of PBMCs, taken after 12 months of ibrutinib treatment. This rearrangement joins TRBV30 to TRBJ1-5; no definite D call. This sequence originates from a human donor with chronic lymphocytic leukemia. The DNA for the CDR3 is TGTGCCTGGAGTCGCCCTTACGGGGATAATCAGCCCCAGCATTTT. It encodes CAWSRPYGDNQPQHF. The whole variable domain, filled in from reference TRBV30 and TRBJ1-5, reads SQTIHQWPATLVQPVGSPLSLECTVEGTSNPNLYWYRQAAGRGLQLLFYSVGIGQISSEVPQNLSASRPQDRQFILSSKKLLLSDSGFYLCAWSRPYGDNQPQHFGDGTRLSIL.